This T cell receptor beta chain derives from a study of blood T cell repertoires in COVID-19. Overall study context: PBMCs, B-cell-depleted T cells, or T cells provided the cDNA or gDNA that made up the material.

Original methodology: Reference gene primer amplification gave nucleated cell count estimates. Using immunoSEQ multiplex PCR, the repertoire was profiled, and TCRdb retains in-frame clones only, with some absent. D and trimming come from the DNA, and the V and J calls and clone size come from that table. The data show approximately 440,000 clones, with 75% to 90% seen just once and roughly 0.72% held by the top ten. Cohorts were assigned according to the clinical history that participants reported. The study counted Cohort 3 donors as recovered given two negative PCRs, clearance, or symptom resolution. This CDR3 spans 14 amino acids. The V gene's germline CDR1 is GTSNPN and CDR2 SVGIG (reference sequence). The ends lost 4 bases at V and 2 bases at J; junction bases unmatched: 7.

The sample consisted of PBMCs or T cells enriched from blood (not recorded which). This TCR was recovered from a woman aged 18-35 years who had recovered from COVID-19. The chain uses TRBV30 and TRBJ1-2; TRBD1 aligns across 7 bases. In nucleotides, the CDR3 is TGTGCCTGGACTACAGGGGCAGGGAACTATGGCTACACCTTC. It is translated as CAWTTGAGNYGYTF. Supplemented by reference TRBV30 and TRBJ1-2, the full variable domain reads SQTIHQWPATLVQPVGSPLSLECTVEGTSNPNLYWYRQAAGRGLQLLFYSVGIGQISSEVPQNLSASRPQDRQFILSSKKLLLSDSGFYLCAWTTGAGNYGYTFGSGTRLTVV.